This T cell receptor beta chain appears in the sequencing data of a study of blood T cell repertoires in COVID-19. Study information: Whether acute or convalescent, the COVID-19 samples came from the United States, Italy and Spain.

Trimming cost V 6 bases and J 10 bases, with 13 bases left between them. The CDR3 spans 12 residues. CDR1 MDHEN and CDR2 SYDVKM come from the germline V gene. The protocol was immunoSEQ multiplex PCR, while the TCRdb copy is restricted to in-frame clones and leaves out a portion. Of about 130,000 clones listed, just over 85% are singletons. Participants were aged roughly 18 to 100 years from approximately 23 US areas. Cohort 3 donors were reported recovered after two negative PCRs, clearance, or symptom resolution. Sample: PBMCs or T cells enriched from blood (not recorded which). The chain links TRBV28 to TRBJ1-5, with D possibly matching TRBD1 (5 bases). The clonotype was recovered from a man aged 45-65 years who had recovered from COVID-19. CDR3 sequence (DNA): TGTGCCAGCAGCATGGGCCAGGGACCCCAGCATTTT. Translation: CASSMGQGPQHF.